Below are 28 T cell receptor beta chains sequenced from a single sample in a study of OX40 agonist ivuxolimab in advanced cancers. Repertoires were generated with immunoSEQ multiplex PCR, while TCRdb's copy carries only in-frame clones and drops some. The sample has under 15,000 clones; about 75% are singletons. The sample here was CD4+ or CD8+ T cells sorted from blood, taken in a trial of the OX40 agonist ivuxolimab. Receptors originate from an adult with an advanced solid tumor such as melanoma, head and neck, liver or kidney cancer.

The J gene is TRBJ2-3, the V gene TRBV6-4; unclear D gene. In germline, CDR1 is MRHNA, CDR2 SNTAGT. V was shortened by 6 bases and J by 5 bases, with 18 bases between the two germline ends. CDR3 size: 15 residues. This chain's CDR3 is CASRAQGSPGDTQYF. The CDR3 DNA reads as TGTGCCAGCAGAGCTCAAGGCTCCCCGGGAGATACGCAGTATTTT.

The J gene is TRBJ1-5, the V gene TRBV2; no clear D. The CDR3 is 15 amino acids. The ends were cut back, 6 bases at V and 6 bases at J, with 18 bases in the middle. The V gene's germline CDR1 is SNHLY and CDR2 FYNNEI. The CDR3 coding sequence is TGTGCCAGCAGCGAACTGACACGACCCGGTCAGCCCCAGCATTTT. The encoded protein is CASSELTRPGQPQHF.

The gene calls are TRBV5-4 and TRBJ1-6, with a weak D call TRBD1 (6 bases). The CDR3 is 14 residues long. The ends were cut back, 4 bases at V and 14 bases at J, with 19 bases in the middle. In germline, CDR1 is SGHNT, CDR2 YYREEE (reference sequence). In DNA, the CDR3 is TGTGCCAGCAGCCAGGGACAAGAAGTCTTAGCCCTCCACTTT. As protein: CASSQGQEVLALHF.

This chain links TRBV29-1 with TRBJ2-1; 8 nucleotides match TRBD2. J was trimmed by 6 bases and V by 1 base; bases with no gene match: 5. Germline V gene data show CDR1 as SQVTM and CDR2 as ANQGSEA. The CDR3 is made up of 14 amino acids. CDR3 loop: CSVEGAGALNEQFF. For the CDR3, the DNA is TGCAGCGTTGAAGGAGCGGGAGCACTCAATGAGCAGTTCTTC.

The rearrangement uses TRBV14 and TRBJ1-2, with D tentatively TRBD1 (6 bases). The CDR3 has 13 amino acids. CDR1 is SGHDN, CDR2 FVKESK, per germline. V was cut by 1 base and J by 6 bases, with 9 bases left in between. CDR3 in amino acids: CASSQAGVHGYTF. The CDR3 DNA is TGTGCCAGCAGCCAAGCAGGGGTCCATGGCTACACCTTC.

The CDR3 here is CAWSVGGDRSPKSKNIQYF. Here the CDR3 DNA reads TGTGCCTGGAGTGTGGGGGGGGACAGATCCCCCAAATCCAAAAACATTCAGTACTTC. V usage is TRBV30 and J usage is TRBJ2-4; the D gene could be TRBD1 or TRBD2 (7 bases each). Germline V gene lookup returns CDR1 GTSNPN and CDR2 SVGIG (reference sequence). V was clipped by 0 bases and J by 2 bases, with 23 bases between them. The CDR3 has 19 residues.

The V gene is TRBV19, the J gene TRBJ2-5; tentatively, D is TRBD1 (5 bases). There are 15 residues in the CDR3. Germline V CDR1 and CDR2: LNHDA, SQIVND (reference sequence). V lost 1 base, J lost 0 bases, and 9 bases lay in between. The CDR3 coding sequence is TGTGCCAGTAGTATAGGGGGCGCGGACCAAGAGACCCAGTACTTC. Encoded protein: CASSIGGADQETQYF.

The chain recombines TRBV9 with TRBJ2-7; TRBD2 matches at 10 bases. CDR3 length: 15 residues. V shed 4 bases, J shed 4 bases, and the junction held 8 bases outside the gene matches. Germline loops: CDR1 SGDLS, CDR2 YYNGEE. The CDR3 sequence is CASSPGLAGAYEQYF. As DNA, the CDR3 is TGTGCCAGCAGCCCAGGGCTAGCGGGAGCGTACGAGCAGTACTTC.

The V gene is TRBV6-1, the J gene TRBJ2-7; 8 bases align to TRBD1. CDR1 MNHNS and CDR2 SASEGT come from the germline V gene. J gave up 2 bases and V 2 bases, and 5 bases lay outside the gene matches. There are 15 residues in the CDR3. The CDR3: CASSESQGAPYEQYF. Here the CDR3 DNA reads TGTGCCAGCAGTGAAAGTCAGGGGGCGCCCTACGAGCAGTACTTC.

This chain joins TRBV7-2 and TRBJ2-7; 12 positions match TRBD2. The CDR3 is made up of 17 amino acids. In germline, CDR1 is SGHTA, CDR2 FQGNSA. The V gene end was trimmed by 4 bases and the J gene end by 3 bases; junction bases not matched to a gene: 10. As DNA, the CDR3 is TGTGCCAGCAGCTCCAAACCCACGACTAGCGGGAGCTACGAGCAGTACTTC. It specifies CASSSKPTTSGSYEQYF.

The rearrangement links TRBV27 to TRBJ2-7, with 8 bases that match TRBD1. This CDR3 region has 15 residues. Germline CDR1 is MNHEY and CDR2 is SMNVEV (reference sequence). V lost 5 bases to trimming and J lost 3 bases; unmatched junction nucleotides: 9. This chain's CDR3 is CASSLRAGGYYEQYF. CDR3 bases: TGTGCCAGCAGTCTTCGCGCAGGGGGCTACTACGAGCAGTACTTC.

The CDR3 reads CASSQTSGGGNEQFF. CDR3 bases: TGTGCCAGCAGTCAGACTAGCGGGGGGGGCAATGAGCAGTTCTTC. The rearrangement joins TRBV27 to TRBJ2-1; TRBD2 aligns across 14 bases. V shed 5 bases, J shed 6 bases, and the junction held 3 bases outside the gene matches. Germline-derived CDR1 and CDR2 are MNHEY and SMNVEV (reference sequence). This CDR3 contains 15 residues.

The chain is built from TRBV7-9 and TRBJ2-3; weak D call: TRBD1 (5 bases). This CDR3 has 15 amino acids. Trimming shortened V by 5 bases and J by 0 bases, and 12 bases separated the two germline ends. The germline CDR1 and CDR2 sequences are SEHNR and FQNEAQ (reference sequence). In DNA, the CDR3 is TGTGCCAGCAGCCCCTGGGGCGGCAGCACAGATACGCAGTATTTT. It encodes CASSPWGGSTDTQYF.

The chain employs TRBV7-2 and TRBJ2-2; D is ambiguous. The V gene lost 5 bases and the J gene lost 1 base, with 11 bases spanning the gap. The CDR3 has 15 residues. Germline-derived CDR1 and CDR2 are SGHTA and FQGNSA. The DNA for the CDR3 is TGTGCCAGCAGCCCGGTCCATCAGAACACCGGGGAGCTGTTTTTT. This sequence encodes CASSPVHQNTGELFF.

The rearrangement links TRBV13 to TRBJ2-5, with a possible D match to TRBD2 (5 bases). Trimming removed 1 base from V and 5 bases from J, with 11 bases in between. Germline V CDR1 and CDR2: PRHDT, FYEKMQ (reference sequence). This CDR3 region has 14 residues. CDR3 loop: CASSLAVRGETQYF. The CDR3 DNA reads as TGTGCCAGCAGCTTAGCTGTCCGAGGGGAGACCCAGTACTTC. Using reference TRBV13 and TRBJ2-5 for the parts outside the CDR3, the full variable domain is AAGVIQSPRHLIKEKRETATLKCYPIPRHDTVYWYQQGPGQDPQFLISFYEKMQSDKGSIPDRFSAQQFSDYHSELNMSSLELGDSALYFCASSLAVRGETQYFGPGTRLLVL.

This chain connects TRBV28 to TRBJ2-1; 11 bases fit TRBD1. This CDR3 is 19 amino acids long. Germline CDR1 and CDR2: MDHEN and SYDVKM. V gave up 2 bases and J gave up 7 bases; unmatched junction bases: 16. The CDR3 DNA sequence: TGTGCCAGCAGTTTAGGGTCTAGGACAGGGGGCAAACGTCATAATGAGCAGTTCTTC. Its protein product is CASSLGSRTGGKRHNEQFF.

CDR3 protein: CASSHGQGYEQYF. In nucleotides, the CDR3 is TGCGCCAGCAGCCACGGACAGGGCTACGAGCAGTACTTC. This chain uses TRBV4-3 with TRBJ2-5, with 8 bases identical to TRBD1. Gene TRBJ2-7 matches the end of the DNA better, so the J call may be wrong. The length of the CDR3 is 13 residues. Germline lookup yields CDR1 LGHNA and CDR2 YSLEER.

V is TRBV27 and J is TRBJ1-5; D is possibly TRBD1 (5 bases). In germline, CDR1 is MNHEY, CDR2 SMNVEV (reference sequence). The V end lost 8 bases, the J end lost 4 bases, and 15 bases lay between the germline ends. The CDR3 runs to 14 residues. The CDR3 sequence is CASRFGGGNQPQHF. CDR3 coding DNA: TGTGCCAGCCGCTTTGGGGGGGGGAATCAGCCCCAGCATTTT.

CDR3 sequence: CASSEGLTEYEQYF. The CDR3 DNA follows: TGTGCCAGCAGTGAAGGACTAACCGAATACGAGCAGTACTTC. This chain connects TRBV25-1 to TRBJ2-7, with D perhaps matching TRBD2 (6 bases). With 2 bases removed from V and 4 bases from J, the gap between germline ends came to 12 bases. Looked up from germline, CDR1 is MGHDK and CDR2 is SYGVNS. The CDR3 contains 14 residues.

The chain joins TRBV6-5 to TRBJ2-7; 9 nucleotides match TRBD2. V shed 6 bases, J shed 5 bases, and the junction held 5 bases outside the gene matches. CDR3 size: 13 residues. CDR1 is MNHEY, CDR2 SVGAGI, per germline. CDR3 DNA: TGTGCCAGCAGCCCTAGCGGGAACAACGAGCAGTACTTC. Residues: CASSPSGNNEQYF.

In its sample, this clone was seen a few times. In nucleotides, the CDR3 is TGTGCCAGCAGTGACTCGTCAGGGGGCACAGATACGCAGTATTTT. This sequence encodes CASSDSSGGTDTQYF. J is TRBJ2-3 and V is TRBV6-4, with D possibly matching TRBD1 (6 bases). Germline-derived CDR1 and CDR2 are MRHNA and SNTAGT. The CDR3 consists of 15 residues. Trimming pared 0 bases from V and 1 base from J, leaving 8 bases between.

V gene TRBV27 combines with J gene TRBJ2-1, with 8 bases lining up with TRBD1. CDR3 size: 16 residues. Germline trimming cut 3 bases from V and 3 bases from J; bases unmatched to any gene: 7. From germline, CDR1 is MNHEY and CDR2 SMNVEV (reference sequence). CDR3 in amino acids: CASSFQTGVYYNEQFF. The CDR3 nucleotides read TGTGCCAGCAGTTTCCAGACAGGGGTCTACTACAATGAGCAGTTCTTC.

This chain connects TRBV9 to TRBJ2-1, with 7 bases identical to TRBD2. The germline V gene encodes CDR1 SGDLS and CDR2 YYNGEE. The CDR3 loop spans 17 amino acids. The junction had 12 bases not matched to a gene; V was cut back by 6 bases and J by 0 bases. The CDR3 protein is CASTWTSRPDSYNEQFF. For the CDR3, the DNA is TGTGCCAGCACGTGGACTAGTCGGCCGGACTCCTACAATGAGCAGTTCTTC.

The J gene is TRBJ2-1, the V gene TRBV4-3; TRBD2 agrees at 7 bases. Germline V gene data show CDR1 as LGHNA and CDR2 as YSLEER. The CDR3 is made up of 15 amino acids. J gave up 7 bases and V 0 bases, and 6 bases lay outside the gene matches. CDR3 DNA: TGCGCCAGCAGCCAAGATGTCAGGGAGGGGAATGAGCAGTTCTTC. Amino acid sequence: CASSQDVREGNEQFF.

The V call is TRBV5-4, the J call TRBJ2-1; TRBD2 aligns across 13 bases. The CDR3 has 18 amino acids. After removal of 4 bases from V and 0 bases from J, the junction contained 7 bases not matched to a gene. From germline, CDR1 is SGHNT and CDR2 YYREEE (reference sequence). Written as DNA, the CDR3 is TGTGCCAGCAGCCGGCCGGGACTAGCGGGAAGCTCCTACAATGAGCAGTTCTTC. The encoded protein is CASSRPGLAGSSYNEQFF.

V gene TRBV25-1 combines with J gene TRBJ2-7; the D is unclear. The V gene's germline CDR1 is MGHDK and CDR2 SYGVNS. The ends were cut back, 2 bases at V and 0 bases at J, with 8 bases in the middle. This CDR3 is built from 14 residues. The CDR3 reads CASSEVVSSYEQYF. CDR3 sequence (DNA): TGTGCCAGCAGTGAAGTTGTTAGCTCCTACGAGCAGTACTTC.

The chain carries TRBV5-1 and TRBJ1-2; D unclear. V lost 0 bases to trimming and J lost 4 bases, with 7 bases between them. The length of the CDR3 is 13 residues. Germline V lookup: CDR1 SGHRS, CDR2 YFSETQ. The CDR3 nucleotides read TGCGCCAGCAGCTTGGGCAACCTCTATGGCTACACCTTC. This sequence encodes CASSLGNLYGYTF.

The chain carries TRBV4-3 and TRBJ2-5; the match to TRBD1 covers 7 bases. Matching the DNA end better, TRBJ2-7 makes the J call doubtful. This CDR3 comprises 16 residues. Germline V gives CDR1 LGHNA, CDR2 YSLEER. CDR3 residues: CASSQGPAGTDYEQYF. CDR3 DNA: TGCGCCAGCAGCCAGGGTCCCGCCGGGACAGACTACGAGCAGTACTTC.